Shown below are 9 T cell receptor beta chains from a single sample sequenced in a study of T cells after yellow fever vaccination. Using its own MiXCR run on the 5' RACE reads, TCRdb lists one record per CDR3 protein. The table shows about 320,000 distinct CDR3 sequences, with about 10% occurring only once. The sample was CD4+ T cells sorted from PBMCs, taken 45 days after the yellow fever booster vaccination. The receptor source for this set is a young man who received the YFV17D yellow fever vaccine.

J is TRBJ2-3 and V is TRBV7-2; 10 nucleotides line up with TRBD2. The J segment lost 2 bases and the V segment lost 6 bases, leaving 2 bases of the junction unmatched. This CDR3 is 14 amino acids long. Germline values: CDR1 SGHTA, CDR2 FQGNSA. The CDR3 here is CASRGLANTDTQYF. CDR3 bases: TGTGCCAGCAGGGGACTAGCGAACACAGATACGCAGTATTTT. Variable domain in full (rest from reference TRBV7-2 and TRBJ2-3): GAGVSQSPSNKVTEKGKDVELRCDPISGHTALYWYRQSLGQGLEFLIYFQGNSAPDKSGLPSDRFSAERTGGSVSTLTIQRTQQEDSAVYLCASRGLANTDTQYFGPGTRLTVL.

CDR3 in DNA: TGTGCCAGCAGCTTAGGGGAGGTTTCCACCTCTGAAGCTTTCTTT. As protein: CASSLGEVSTSEAFF. The chain is built from TRBV7-8 and TRBJ1-1; D is unresolved. CDR3 length equals 15 residues. The germline gives CDR1 SGHVS, CDR2 FQNEAQ. Trimming removed 1 base at V and 6 bases at J, with 15 bases between.

This clonotype was recorded many times. This chain joins TRBV5-5 and TRBJ2-7; possibly TRBD1 for D (6 bases). Looked up from germline, CDR1 is SGHKS and CDR2 is YYEKEE (reference sequence). The ends were cut back, 4 bases at V and 3 bases at J, with 11 bases in the middle. This CDR3 is 13 amino acids long. The CDR3 DNA reads as TGTGCCAGCAGCCACCGGACAGTCTACGAGCAGTACTTC. Translating it yields CASSHRTVYEQYF.

V is TRBV6-1 and J is TRBJ2-7; D perhaps matches TRBD1 (6 bases). The CDR3 runs to 17 residues. The V gene lost 5 bases and the J gene lost 0 bases, with 20 bases spanning the gap. Germline V lookup: CDR1 MNHNS, CDR2 SASEGT. The CDR3 DNA is TGTGCCAGCAGTCAACTCCTGGACAGATTCAGCTCCTACGAGCAGTACTTC. Translated: CASSQLLDRFSSYEQYF.

This clonotype was recorded at least ten times. V is TRBV10-3 and J is TRBJ2-1, with 8 bases matching TRBD2. The CDR3 is 14 residues long. Trimming at V came to 0 bases and at J to 9 bases, leaving 4 bases not matched to a gene. Per the germline V gene, CDR1 is ENHRY and CDR2 is SYGVKD. Here the CDR3 DNA reads TGTGCCATCAGTGAGTCGACGGGGGGGCGTGAGCAGTTCTTC. It translates to CAISESTGGREQFF.

This clonotype appeared a few times. The chain has TRBV15 and TRBJ2-5; D ambiguous. Germline values: CDR1 LNHNV, CDR2 YYDKDF (reference sequence). V gave up 0 bases and J gave up 3 bases, with 8 bases separating them. CDR3 length: 14 amino acids. The CDR3 DNA follows: TGTGCCACCAGCAGAGATCTGGGAAAAGAGACCCAGTACTTC. Translating gives CATSRDLGKETQYF.

This clonotype was seen a few times. An end of the junction does not agree with germline; a read error may underlie this. The chain uses TRBV7-2 and TRBJ2-1; possible D gene TRBD2, 6 bases. Germline CDR1 reads SGHTA; CDR2 reads FQGNSA. This CDR3 has 12 residues. CDR3 residues: CASSLGPGARVF. DNA of the CDR3: TGTGCCAGCAGCTTAGGCCCGGGAGCTAGGGTCTTC. Based on the CDR3 plus reference TRBV7-2 and TRBJ2-1, the full variable domain is GAGVSQSPSNKVTEKGKDVELRCDPISGHTALYWYRQSLGQGLEFLIYFQGNSAPDKSGLPSDRFSAERTGGSVSTLTIQRTQQEDSAVYLCASSLGPGARVFGPGTRLTVL.

V gene TRBV3-1 combines with J gene TRBJ1-5, with 7 bases matching TRBD1. J gave up 7 bases and V 6 bases, and 9 bases lay outside the gene matches. Germline assignment: CDR1 LGHDT and CDR2 YNNKEL (reference sequence). The CDR3 is 14 residues long. CDR3 sequence (DNA): TGTGCCAGCAGTCCTAGACAGGGCCACCAGCCCCAGCATTTT. Translated: CASSPRQGHQPQHF.

The sample holds a few counts of this clonotype. The rearrangement links TRBV12-3 or TRBV12-4 to TRBJ2-3; 9 nucleotides align to TRBD2. After removal of 4 bases from V and 0 bases from J, the junction contained 5 bases not matched to a gene. The CDR3 has 16 amino acids. CDR3 DNA sequence: TGTGCCAGCAGTTCAACGACTAGCGGTAGCACAGATACGCAGTATTTT. Encoded protein: CASSSTTSGSTDTQYF.